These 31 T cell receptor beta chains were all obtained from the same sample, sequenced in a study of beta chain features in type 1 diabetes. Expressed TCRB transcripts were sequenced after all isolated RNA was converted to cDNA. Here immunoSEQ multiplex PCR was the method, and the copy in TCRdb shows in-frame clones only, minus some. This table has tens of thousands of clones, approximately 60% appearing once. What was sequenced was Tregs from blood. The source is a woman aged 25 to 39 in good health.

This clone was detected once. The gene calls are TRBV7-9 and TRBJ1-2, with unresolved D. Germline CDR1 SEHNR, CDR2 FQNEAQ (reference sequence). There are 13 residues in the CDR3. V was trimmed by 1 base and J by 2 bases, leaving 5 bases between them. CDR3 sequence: CASSLEQNYGYTF. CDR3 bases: TGTGCCAGCAGCTTAGAACAGAACTATGGCTACACCTTC.

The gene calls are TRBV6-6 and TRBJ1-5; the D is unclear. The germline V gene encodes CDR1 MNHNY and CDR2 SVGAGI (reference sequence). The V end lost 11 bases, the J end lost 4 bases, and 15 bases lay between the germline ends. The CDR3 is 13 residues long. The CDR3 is CAVAAKGNQPQHF. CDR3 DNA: TGTGCCGTAGCGGCGAAAGGGAATCAGCCCCAGCATTTT.

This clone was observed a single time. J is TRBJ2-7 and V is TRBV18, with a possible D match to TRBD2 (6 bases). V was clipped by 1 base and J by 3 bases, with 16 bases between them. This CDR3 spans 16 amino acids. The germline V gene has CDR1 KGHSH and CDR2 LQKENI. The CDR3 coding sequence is TGTGCCAGCTCACCACATGCCCCGGGGGTAGGCTACGAGCAGTACTTC. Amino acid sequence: CASSPHAPGVGYEQYF. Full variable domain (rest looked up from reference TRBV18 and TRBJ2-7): NAGVMQNPRHLVRRRGQEARLRCSPMKGHSHVYWYRQLPEEGLKFMVYLQKENIIDESGMPKERFSAEFPKEGPSILRIQQVVRGDSAAYFCASSPHAPGVGYEQYFGPGTRLTVT.

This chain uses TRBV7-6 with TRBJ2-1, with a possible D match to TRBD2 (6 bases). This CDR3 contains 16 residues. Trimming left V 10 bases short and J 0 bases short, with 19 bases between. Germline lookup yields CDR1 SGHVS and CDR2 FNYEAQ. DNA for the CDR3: TGTGCCAAAGACCACTACGCTAGCGACTCCTACAATGAGCAGTTCTTC. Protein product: CAKDHYASDSYNEQFF.

The CDR3 DNA is TGTGCCAGCACCTTCGGGGGGGAGACCCAGTACTTC. Translating gives CASTFGGETQYF. The chain is built from TRBV5-4 and TRBJ2-5; TRBD2 agrees at 7 bases. The length of the CDR3 is 12 residues. Germline CDR1 and CDR2: SGHNT and YYREEE (reference sequence). Trimming removed 6 bases from V and 5 bases from J; junction bases left unmatched: 4. The entire variable domain, with the rest obtained from reference TRBV5-4 and TRBJ2-5, is as follows: ETGVTQSPTHLIKTRGQQVTLRCSSQSGHNTVSWYQQALGQGPQFIFQYYREEENGRGNFPPRFSGLQFPNYSSELNVNALELDDSALYLCASTFGGETQYFGPGTRLLVL.

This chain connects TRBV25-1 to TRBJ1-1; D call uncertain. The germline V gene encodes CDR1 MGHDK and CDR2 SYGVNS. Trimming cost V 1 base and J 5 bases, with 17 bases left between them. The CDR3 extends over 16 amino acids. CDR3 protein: CASSEFGFGERTEAFF. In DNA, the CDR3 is TGTGCCAGCAGTGAATTCGGTTTCGGAGAGAGGACTGAAGCTTTCTTT.

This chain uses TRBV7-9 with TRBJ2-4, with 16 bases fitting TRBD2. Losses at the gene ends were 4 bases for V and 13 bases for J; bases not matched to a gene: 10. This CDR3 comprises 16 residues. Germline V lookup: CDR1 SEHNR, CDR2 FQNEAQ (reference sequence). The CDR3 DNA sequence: TGTGCCAGCAGCTCCGGGACTAGCGGGAGGGTTCAATCCCAGTACTTC. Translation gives CASSSGTSGRVQSQYF.

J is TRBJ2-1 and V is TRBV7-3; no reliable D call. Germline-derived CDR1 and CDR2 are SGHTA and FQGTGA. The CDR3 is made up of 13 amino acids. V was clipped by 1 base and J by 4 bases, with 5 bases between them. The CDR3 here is CASSLIAYNEQFF. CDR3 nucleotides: TGTGCCAGCAGCTTAATAGCTTACAATGAGCAGTTCTTC. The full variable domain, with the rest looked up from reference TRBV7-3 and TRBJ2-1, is GAGVSQTPSNKVTEKGKYVELRCDPISGHTALYWYRQSLGQGPEFLIYFQGTGAADDSGLPNDRFFAVRPEGSVSTLKIQRTERGDSAVYLCASSLIAYNEQFFGPGTRLTVL.

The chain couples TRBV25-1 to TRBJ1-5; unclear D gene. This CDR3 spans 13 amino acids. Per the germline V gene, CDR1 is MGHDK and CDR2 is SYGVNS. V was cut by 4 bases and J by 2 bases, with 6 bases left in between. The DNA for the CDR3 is TGTGCCAGCAGTGCCTCGGGCAATCAGCCCCAGCATTTT. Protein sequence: CASSASGNQPQHF.

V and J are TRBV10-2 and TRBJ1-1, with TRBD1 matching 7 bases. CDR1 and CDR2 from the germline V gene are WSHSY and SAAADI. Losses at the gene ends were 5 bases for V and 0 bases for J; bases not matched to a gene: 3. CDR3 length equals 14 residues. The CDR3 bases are TGCGCCAGCAGTTGGGACAGCTTGAACACTGAAGCTTTCTTT. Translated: CASSWDSLNTEAFF.

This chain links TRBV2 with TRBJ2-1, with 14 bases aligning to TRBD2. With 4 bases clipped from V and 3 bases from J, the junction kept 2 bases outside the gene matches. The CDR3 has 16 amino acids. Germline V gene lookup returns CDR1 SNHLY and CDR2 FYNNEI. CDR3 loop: CASSGGLAGGYNEQFF. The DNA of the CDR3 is TGTGCCAGCAGTGGAGGACTAGCGGGAGGCTACAATGAGCAGTTCTTC.

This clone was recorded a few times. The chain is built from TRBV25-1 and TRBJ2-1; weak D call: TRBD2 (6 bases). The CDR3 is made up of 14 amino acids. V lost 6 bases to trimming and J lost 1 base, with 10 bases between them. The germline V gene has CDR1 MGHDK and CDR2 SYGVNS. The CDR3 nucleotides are TGTGCCAGCAGGGTTAGCGGATCCTACAATGAGCAGTTCTTC. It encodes CASRVSGSYNEQFF.

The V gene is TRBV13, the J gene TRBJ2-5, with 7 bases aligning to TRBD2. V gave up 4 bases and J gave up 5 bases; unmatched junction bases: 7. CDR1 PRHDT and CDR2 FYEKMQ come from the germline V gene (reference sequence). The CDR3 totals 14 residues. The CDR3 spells CASSSGLGWETQYF. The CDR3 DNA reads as TGTGCCAGCAGCTCTGGACTAGGATGGGAGACCCAGTACTTC.

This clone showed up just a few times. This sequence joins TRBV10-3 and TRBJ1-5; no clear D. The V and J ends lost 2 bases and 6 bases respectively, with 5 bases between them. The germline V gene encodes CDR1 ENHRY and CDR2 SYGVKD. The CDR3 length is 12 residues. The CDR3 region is CAISEGGQPQHF. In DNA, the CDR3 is TGTGCCATCAGTGAGGGCGGTCAGCCCCAGCATTTT.

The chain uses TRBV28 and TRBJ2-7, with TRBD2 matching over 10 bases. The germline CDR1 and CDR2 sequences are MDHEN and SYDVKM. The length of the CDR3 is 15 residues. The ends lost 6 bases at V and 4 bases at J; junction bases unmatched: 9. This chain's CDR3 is CASSPSGLASYEQYF. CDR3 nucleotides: TGTGCCAGCAGCCCCTCGGGACTAGCGAGTTACGAGCAGTACTTC. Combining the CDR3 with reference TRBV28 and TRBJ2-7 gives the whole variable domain DVKVTQSSRYLVKRTGEKVFLECVQDMDHENMFWYRQDPGLGLRLIYFSYDVKMKEKGDIPEGYSVSREKKERFSLILESASTNQTSMYLCASSPSGLASYEQYFGPGTRLTVT.

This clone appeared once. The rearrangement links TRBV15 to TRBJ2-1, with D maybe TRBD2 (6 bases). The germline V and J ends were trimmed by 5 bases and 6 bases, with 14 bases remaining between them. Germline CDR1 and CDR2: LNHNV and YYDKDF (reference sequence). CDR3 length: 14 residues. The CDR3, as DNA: TGTGCCACCAGCGTTGGAGGGGCGGGCAATGAGCAGTTCTTC. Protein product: CATSVGGAGNEQFF.

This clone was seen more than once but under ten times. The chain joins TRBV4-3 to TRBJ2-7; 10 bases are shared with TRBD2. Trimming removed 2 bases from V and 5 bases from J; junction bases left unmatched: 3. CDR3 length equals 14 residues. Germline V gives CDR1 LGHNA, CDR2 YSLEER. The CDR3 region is CASSQKREGHEQYF. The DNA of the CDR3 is TGCGCCAGCAGCCAAAAGCGGGAGGGCCACGAGCAGTACTTC.

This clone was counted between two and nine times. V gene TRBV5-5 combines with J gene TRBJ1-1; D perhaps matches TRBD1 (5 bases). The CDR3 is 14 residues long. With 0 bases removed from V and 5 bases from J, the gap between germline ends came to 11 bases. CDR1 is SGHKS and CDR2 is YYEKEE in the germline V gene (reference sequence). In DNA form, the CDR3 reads TGTGCCAGCAGCTTGGTAGGGGCCCAGACTGAAGCTTTCTTT. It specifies CASSLVGAQTEAFF.

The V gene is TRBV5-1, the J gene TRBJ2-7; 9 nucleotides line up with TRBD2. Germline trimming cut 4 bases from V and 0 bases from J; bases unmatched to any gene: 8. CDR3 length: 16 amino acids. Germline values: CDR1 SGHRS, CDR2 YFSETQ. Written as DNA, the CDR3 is TGCGCCAGCAGCCCACAACTAGCGGGTGTCTCCTACGAGCAGTACTTC. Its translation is CASSPQLAGVSYEQYF.

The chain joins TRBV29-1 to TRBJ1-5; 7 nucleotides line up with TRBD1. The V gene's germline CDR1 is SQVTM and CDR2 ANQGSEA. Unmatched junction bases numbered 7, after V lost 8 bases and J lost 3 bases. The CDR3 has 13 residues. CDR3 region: CSTGTAFNQPQHF. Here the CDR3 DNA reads TGCAGCACCGGGACAGCCTTCAATCAGCCCCAGCATTTT.

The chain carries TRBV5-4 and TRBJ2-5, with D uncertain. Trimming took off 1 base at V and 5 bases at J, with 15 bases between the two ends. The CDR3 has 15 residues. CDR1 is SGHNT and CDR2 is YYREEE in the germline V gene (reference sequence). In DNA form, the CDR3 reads TGTGCCAGCAGCTTGAACCGGCGACCCGGGGAGACCCAGTACTTC. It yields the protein CASSLNRRPGETQYF.

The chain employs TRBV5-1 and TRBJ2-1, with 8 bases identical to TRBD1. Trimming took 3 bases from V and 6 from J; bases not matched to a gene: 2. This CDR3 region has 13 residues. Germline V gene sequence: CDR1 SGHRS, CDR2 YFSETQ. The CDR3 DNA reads TGCGCCAGCAGCTGGGGGACAGGCAATGAGCAGTTCTTC. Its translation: CASSWGTGNEQFF.

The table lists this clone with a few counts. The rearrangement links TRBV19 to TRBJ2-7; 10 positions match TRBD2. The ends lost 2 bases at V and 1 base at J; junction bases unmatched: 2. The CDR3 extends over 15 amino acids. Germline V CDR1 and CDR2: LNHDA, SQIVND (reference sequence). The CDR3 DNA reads TGTGCCAGTAGTATAATAGCGGGAGGTTCCTACGAGCAGTACTTC. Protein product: CASSIIAGGSYEQYF.

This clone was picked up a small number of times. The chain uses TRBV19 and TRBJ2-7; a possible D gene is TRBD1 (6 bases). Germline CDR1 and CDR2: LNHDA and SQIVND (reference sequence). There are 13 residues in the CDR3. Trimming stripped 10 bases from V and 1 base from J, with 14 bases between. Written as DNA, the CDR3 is TGTGCCACCTCGTGGGGACAATCCTACGAGCAGTACTTC. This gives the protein CATSWGQSYEQYF.

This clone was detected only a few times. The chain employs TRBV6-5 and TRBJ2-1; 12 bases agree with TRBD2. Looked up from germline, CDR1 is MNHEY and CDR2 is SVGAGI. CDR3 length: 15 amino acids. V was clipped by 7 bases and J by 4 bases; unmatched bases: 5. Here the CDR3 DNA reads TGTGCCAGCACTAGACTAGCGGGAGCGTACAATGAGCAGTTCTTC. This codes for CASTRLAGAYNEQFF.

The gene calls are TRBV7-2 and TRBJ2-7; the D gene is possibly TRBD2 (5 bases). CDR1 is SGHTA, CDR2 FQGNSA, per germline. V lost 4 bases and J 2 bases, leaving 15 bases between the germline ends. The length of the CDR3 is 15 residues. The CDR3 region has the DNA TGTGCCAGCAGCTCCGACCCGGGATTACCCTACGAGCAGTACTTC. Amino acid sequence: CASSSDPGLPYEQYF.

CDR3 DNA sequence: TGTGCCAGCAGTTACTCCGGAAGGCAGGGTGCCCACGAGCAGTACTTC. Residues: CASSYSGRQGAHEQYF. The V gene is TRBV27, the J gene TRBJ2-7, with TRBD1 as a possible D gene (5 bases). The V end lost 4 bases, the J end lost 5 bases, and 21 bases lay between the germline ends. Germline V lookup: CDR1 MNHEY, CDR2 SMNVEV (reference sequence). The CDR3 length is 16 residues.

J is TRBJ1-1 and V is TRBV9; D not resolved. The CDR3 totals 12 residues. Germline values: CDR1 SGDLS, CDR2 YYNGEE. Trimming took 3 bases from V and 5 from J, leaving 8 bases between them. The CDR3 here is CASSATGTEAFF. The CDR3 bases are TGTGCCAGCAGCGCCACGGGGACTGAAGCTTTCTTT.

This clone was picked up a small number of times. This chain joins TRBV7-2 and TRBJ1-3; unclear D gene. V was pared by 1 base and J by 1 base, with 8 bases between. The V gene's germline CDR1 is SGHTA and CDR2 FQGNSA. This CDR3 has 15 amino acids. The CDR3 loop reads CASSLDFGSGNTIYF. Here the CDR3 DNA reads TGTGCCAGCAGCTTAGATTTCGGTTCTGGAAACACCATATATTTT.

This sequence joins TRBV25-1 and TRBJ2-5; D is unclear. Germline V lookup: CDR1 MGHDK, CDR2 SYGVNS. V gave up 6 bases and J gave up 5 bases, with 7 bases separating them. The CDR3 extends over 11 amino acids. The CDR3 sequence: CASSPEETQYF. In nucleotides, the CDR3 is TGTGCCAGCAGCCCCGAGGAGACCCAGTACTTC.

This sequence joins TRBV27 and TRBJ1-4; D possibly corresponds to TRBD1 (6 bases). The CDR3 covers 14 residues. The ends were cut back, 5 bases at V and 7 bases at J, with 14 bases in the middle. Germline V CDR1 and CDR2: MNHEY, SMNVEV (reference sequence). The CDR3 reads CASSPPGVVEKLFF. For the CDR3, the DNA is TGTGCCAGCAGTCCCCCAGGGGTGGTTGAAAAACTGTTTTTT.